Reported below is one T cell receptor (beta chain). Per the original methods: Estimated nucleated cell counts came from reference gene primer amplification. Sequenced by immunoSEQ multiplex PCR; TCRdb stores in-frame clones only, minus some. The DNA was the basis for D and trimming; V, J and clone size are from that table. This table holds about 210,000 clones, approximately 90% found once. The data were taken from a study of blood T cell repertoires in COVID-19. Across the whole study: In each case, the material was cDNA or gDNA derived from T cells, B-cell-depleted T cells, or PBMCs.

The CDR3 runs 19 residues. Trimming took off 0 bases at V and 1 base at J, with 20 bases between the two ends. CDR1 LGHDT and CDR2 YNNKEL come from the germline V gene (reference sequence). This chain connects TRBV3-1 (or the pseudogene TRBV3-2) to TRBJ2-3; D is possibly TRBD2 (7 bases). Sequences were obtained from peripheral blood. The clonotype originates from a woman between 40 and 55 years old with acute or convalescent COVID-19. Written as DNA, the CDR3 is TGTGCCAGCAGCCAAGATGTGGCGGGGGCCTTTTTACGCACAGATACGCAGTATTTT. Residues: CASSQDVAGAFLRTDTQYF.